These T cell receptor beta chains were read from a single sample in a study of CD8 T cells in cerebrospinal fluid in Alzheimer's disease. TCRdb reworked the 10x single-cell sequencing reads into one entry per CDR3 protein, no DNA. The clone table shows 1,500 to 2,000 distinct CDR3 sequences, with the ten largest holding 8% to 9%. Sequenced sample: cerebrospinal fluid. These receptors all come from a human donor with mild cognitive impairment. Both conserved end residues are part of each CDR3. Clone size is given for some rows only: seen once, a few or many times, or a class if the clone is expanded.

J gene	V gene	clone size	CDR3 protein
TRBJ2-7	TRBV20-1	-	CSARQGAYEQYF
TRBJ1-2	TRBV20-1	medium-sized	CSAIPGAYGYTF
TRBJ2-1	TRBV7-8	medium-sized	CASSSRSTSGYNEQFF
TRBJ2-5	TRBV10-3	-	CAISDQPAGGGETQYF
TRBJ2-7	TRBV28	-	CASSPPDGYEQYF
TRBJ2-2	TRBV12-3/TRBV12-4	medium-sized	CASRINAGELFF
TRBJ2-3	TRBV7-2	large	CASSLTLNTQYF
TRBJ1-1	TRBV20-1	large	CSAPIQGWNTEAFF
TRBJ2-7	TRBV19	-	CASSRPDGASYEQYF
TRBJ1-1	TRBV2	medium-sized	CASSDERQSEAFF
TRBJ2-7	TRBV15	-	CATSQDSYEQYF
TRBJ2-3	TRBV20-1	large	CSARGLAGADTQYF
TRBJ2-1	TRBV12-3/TRBV12-4	medium-sized	CASSLVAGGRNEQFF
TRBJ2-5	TRBV19	medium-sized	CATRQAGETQYF
TRBJ2-3	TRBV4-3	-	CASSQRDQTTQYF
TRBJ2-3	TRBV7-6	medium-sized	CASSLDQRGTDTQYF
TRBJ2-1	TRBV6-5	medium-sized	CASSYSGADFYNEQFF
TRBJ2-7	TRBV15	-	CATSRDMSGTGYEQYF
TRBJ1-4	TRBV29-1	medium-sized	CSVPDLTNEKLFF
TRBJ1-2	TRBV9	medium-sized	CASSVGPLQGDGYTF
TRBJ2-5	TRBV28	medium-sized	CASSSVRPATQETQYF
TRBJ2-3	TRBV27	medium-sized	CASSPYSTDTQYF
TRBJ2-1	TRBV2	medium-sized	CASSEAKGTFGENEQFF
TRBJ2-5	TRBV6-6	-	CASKLGGPQTQYF
TRBJ2-1	TRBV3-1	medium-sized	CASSQVYGNEQFF
TRBJ1-6	TRBV2	medium-sized	CASSLRSSYNSPLHF
TRBJ1-1	TRBV11-2	medium-sized	CASSRQSMNTEAFF
TRBJ2-5	TRBV18	medium-sized	CASSPTSDRGYETQYF
TRBJ2-3	TRBV2	-	CAGGRLAYYTQYF
TRBJ1-1	TRBV7-2	medium-sized	CASSSLDTPEAFF
TRBJ2-1	TRBV24-1	-	CATSDLGDRNNEQFF
TRBJ2-1	TRBV15	medium-sized	CATSRDDMIGQFF
TRBJ2-7	TRBV19	-	CASSIELAGVGYEQYF
TRBJ1-2	TRBV18	-	CASSPTGTGGSYGYTF